This TCR beta chain was captured by sequencing in a study of beta chain features in type 1 diabetes. The germline V gene encodes CDR1 KGHSH and CDR2 LQKENI. J lost 8 bases, V lost 2 bases, and 8 bases had no gene match. CDR3 length: 14 amino acids. TCRB transcripts that were expressed got sequenced, as all of the isolated RNA had been reverse transcribed. TCRdb's copy holds only in-frame clones and misses some; the assay was immunoSEQ multiplex PCR. The sample has about 47,000 clones, 35% to 55% seen once. This clone was detected once. The antigen is not known. Findings of the study overall: TCRB CDR3 length was moderately but significantly reduced in all four CD4+ subsets of Type 1 diabetes patients.

The chain employs TRBV18 and TRBJ1-2; 7 nucleotides line up with TRBD1. The sample consisted of stem cell memory CD4+ T cells from blood. This receptor was identified in a man between 25 and 39 years old with type 1 diabetes. The CDR3 is CASSPTRDSPGYTF. Here the CDR3 DNA reads TGTGCCAGCTCACCAACCCGGGACAGCCCCGGCTACACCTTC.